Each of the 25 T cell receptor beta chains below was sequenced from the same sample in a study of radiation and T cells in renal cell carcinoma. Sequencing was performed with immunoSEQ multiplex PCR; in TCRdb, only in-frame clones are kept and a portion is missing. The sample gives approximately 29,000 clones, approximately 84% of which show up once; around a third is in the top ten. Time point in this sample: blood 4 weeks post-SBRT, at nephrectomy. Treatment of the sample: 15 Gy SBRT to primary tumor, nephrectomy 4 weeks later. The material was blood, obtained from a patient whose treatment included radiotherapy and nephrectomy. Source of these receptors: a man aged 60 to 69 with renal cell carcinoma.

V is TRBV18 and J is TRBJ1-6; 7 bases are a match to TRBD1. This CDR3 is built from 14 residues. The J segment lost 6 bases and the V segment lost 2 bases, leaving 1 base of the junction unmatched. CDR1 and CDR2 (germline): KGHSH, LQKENI. The CDR3 sequence: CASSPGQVNSPLHF. CDR3 nucleotides: TGTGCCAGCTCACCAGGACAGGTTAATTCACCCCTCCACTTT.

This clone was observed once. This sequence joins TRBV13 and TRBJ2-5; 8 nucleotides align to TRBD1. After removal of 5 bases from V and 2 bases from J, the junction contained 10 bases not matched to a gene. CDR1 is PRHDT, CDR2 FYEKMQ, per germline (reference sequence). This CDR3 is 16 amino acids long. In nucleotides, the CDR3 is TGTGCCAGCAGCAGCCAACTGACAGGGGTACAAGAGACCCAGTACTTC. Its protein product is CASSSQLTGVQETQYF.

In this sample, this clone turned up a few times. The chain uses TRBV29-1 and TRBJ1-1, with TRBD1 as a possible D gene (5 bases). The ends were cut back, 3 bases at V and 3 bases at J, with 11 bases in the middle. CDR1 and CDR2 from the germline V gene are SQVTM and ANQGSEA. This CDR3 is built from 13 residues. The CDR3 sequence is CSVEGGWDTEAFF. CDR3 bases: TGCAGCGTTGAGGGGGGTTGGGACACTGAAGCTTTCTTT.

The rearrangement links TRBV2 to TRBJ1-2; D uncertain. Germline assignment: CDR1 SNHLY and CDR2 FYNNEI. V lost 6 bases to trimming and J lost 3 bases, with 11 bases between them. The CDR3 loop spans 13 amino acids. CDR3 region: CASSQRRDYGYTF. The CDR3 DNA is TGTGCCAGCAGCCAGAGGAGGGACTATGGCTACACCTTC.

The rearrangement links TRBV7-2 to TRBJ2-4; D is undetermined. Germline loops: CDR1 SGHTA, CDR2 FQGNSA. V was clipped by 1 base and J by 0 bases, with 10 bases between them. CDR3 length: 16 amino acids. CDR3 amino acids: CASSLGSVTAKNIQYF. Here the CDR3 DNA reads TGTGCCAGCAGCTTAGGGAGCGTGACAGCCAAAAACATTCAGTACTTC.

The chain recombines TRBV6-4 with TRBJ2-2, with 11 bases fitting TRBD2. V lost 5 bases and J lost 2; bases outside the gene matches: 4. Germline V gives CDR1 MRHNA, CDR2 SNTAGT. The CDR3 contains 16 residues. CDR3 sequence (DNA): TGTGCCAGCAGTTCCGGGACTAGCGGAAACACCGGGGAGCTGTTTTTT. Amino acid sequence: CASSSGTSGNTGELFF.

The chain couples TRBV19 to TRBJ1-3, with D uncertain. Trimming pared 8 bases from V and 3 bases from J, leaving 14 bases between. Germline V gene data show CDR1 as LNHDA and CDR2 as SQIVND (reference sequence). This CDR3 has 14 amino acids. The CDR3 sequence: CASQPGSSGNTIYF. The CDR3 DNA follows: TGTGCCAGTCAACCGGGATCGAGTGGAAACACCATATATTTT.

This sequence joins TRBV5-4 and TRBJ2-5, with 10 positions matching TRBD2. The CDR3 loop spans 15 amino acids. V was clipped by 0 bases and J by 4 bases; unmatched bases: 3. CDR1 and CDR2 (germline): SGHNT, YYREEE (reference sequence). CDR3 sequence reads: CASSLGVAGGETQYF. Here the CDR3 DNA reads TGTGCCAGCAGCTTGGGAGTAGCGGGGGGAGAGACCCAGTACTTC.

The sample holds a few counts of this clone. This chain links TRBV5-6 with TRBJ1-5; possibly TRBD1 for D (6 bases). Trimming removed 4 bases from V and 7 bases from J, with 15 bases in between. The germline gives CDR1 SGHDT, CDR2 YYEEEE. This CDR3 has 14 residues. CDR3 loop: CASSPLGGAQPQHF. The CDR3 DNA follows: TGTGCCAGCAGCCCCCTGGGGGGGGCCCAGCCCCAGCATTTT.

This chain uses TRBV19 with TRBJ1-1, with D possibly matching TRBD1 (5 bases). Germline V CDR1 and CDR2: LNHDA, SQIVND (reference sequence). The CDR3 is 12 residues long. V gave up 9 bases and J gave up 11 bases, with 19 bases separating them. The CDR3 bases are TGTGCCAGGAACCCGAACGGGGCTCGGGCTTTCTTT. The encoded protein is CARNPNGARAFF.

The J gene is TRBJ2-3, the V gene TRBV2; the D gene could be TRBD1 or TRBD2 (5 bases each). Per the germline V gene, CDR1 is SNHLY and CDR2 is FYNNEI. CDR3 size: 15 residues. V was trimmed by 5 bases and J by 0 bases, leaving 12 bases between them. The CDR3 reads CASSRGRLSTDTQYF. The CDR3 nucleotides read TGTGCCAGCAGTCGGGGACGGTTGAGCACAGATACGCAGTATTTT.

This chain connects TRBV30 to TRBJ1-2; 9 bases map to TRBD1. Trimming at V came to 2 bases and at J to 8 bases, leaving 6 bases not matched to a gene. CDR3 size: 13 residues. Germline assignment: CDR1 GTSNPN and CDR2 SVGIG (reference sequence). DNA of the CDR3: TGTGCCTGGAGTACCGGACAGGGGCTCGGCTACACCTTC. This codes for CAWSTGQGLGYTF.

Of note for this clone: This CDR3 is also generated by other DNA sequences in the sample. The chain links TRBV5-6 to TRBJ2-3; 11 bases map to TRBD2. V trimming: 4 bases; J trimming: 1 base; junction bases outside the gene matches: 5. In germline, CDR1 is SGHDT, CDR2 YYEEEE. The CDR3 is 16 residues long. The CDR3 region is CASSLMTSGGTDTQYF. CDR3 coding DNA: TGTGCCAGCAGCCTTATGACTAGCGGGGGCACAGATACGCAGTATTTT.

The chain recombines TRBV19 with TRBJ1-5; no clear D gene. This CDR3 is 16 amino acids long. The V gene's germline CDR1 is LNHDA and CDR2 SQIVND (reference sequence). Trimming removed 2 bases at V and 1 base at J, with 12 bases between. The CDR3 region is CASSIWRSGSNQPQHF. In DNA, the CDR3 is TGTGCCAGTAGTATATGGAGGAGTGGGAGCAATCAGCCCCAGCATTTT.

This clone was seen a handful of times. V usage is TRBV6-5 and J usage is TRBJ1-1; D is unresolved. V was shortened by 7 bases and J by 0 bases, with 15 bases between the two germline ends. This CDR3 contains 15 residues. Germline CDR1 reads MNHEY; CDR2 reads SVGAGI. The DNA of the CDR3 is TGTGCCAGCACTCCCTACGGAGACCTGAACACTGAAGCTTTCTTT. Residues: CASTPYGDLNTEAFF.

The V gene is TRBV5-5, the J gene TRBJ2-3; D is unresolved. Trimming cost V 6 bases and J 6 bases, with 11 bases left between them. This CDR3 has 12 residues. Germline loops: CDR1 SGHKS, CDR2 YYEKEE (reference sequence). The CDR3 loop is CASTLLGDTQYF. The CDR3 DNA sequence: TGTGCCAGCACCCTCCTGGGGGATACGCAGTATTTT.

V usage is TRBV7-2 and J usage is TRBJ2-5, with 13 bases matching TRBD2. Germline V lookup: CDR1 SGHTA, CDR2 FQGNSA. The CDR3 covers 15 residues. After removal of 7 bases from V and 6 bases from J, the junction contained 8 bases not matched to a gene. CDR3: CASTRGLAGDKTQYF. Here the CDR3 DNA reads TGTGCCAGCACCCGCGGACTAGCGGGAGATAAGACCCAGTACTTC.

The chain uses TRBV7-2 and TRBJ2-3; D ambiguous. The CDR3 contains 15 residues. V was cut by 2 bases and J by 7 bases, with 16 bases left in between. From germline, CDR1 is SGHTA and CDR2 FQGNSA. The CDR3 sequence: CASSLNVLAQNTQYF. CDR3 bases: TGTGCCAGCAGCTTAAACGTGCTCGCGCAAAATACGCAGTATTTT.

This chain joins TRBV7-9 and TRBJ2-3; D is unclear. Germline V gene sequence: CDR1 SEHNR, CDR2 FQNEAQ (reference sequence). This CDR3 contains 13 residues. Trimming took 2 bases from V and 4 from J, leaving 7 bases between them. The CDR3 DNA follows: TGTGCCAGCAGCTTAACAGTGTCAGATACGCAGTATTTT. Its translation: CASSLTVSDTQYF. The variable domain in full, completed from reference TRBV7-9 and TRBJ2-3, reads DTGVSQNPRHKITKRGQNVTFRCDPISEHNRLYWYRQTLGQGPEFLTYFQNEAQLEKSRLLSDRFSAERPKGSFSTLEIQRTEQGDSAMYLCASSLTVSDTQYFGPGTRLTVL.

V is TRBV10-3 and J is TRBJ2-7, with a possible D match to TRBD2 (5 bases). The CDR3 covers 14 residues. The V and J ends lost 10 bases and 4 bases respectively, with 20 bases between them. Germline values: CDR1 ENHRY, CDR2 SYGVKD. The CDR3 bases are TGTGCCACGAGCAGCACGGGATACACGTACGAGCAGTACTTC. It translates to CATSSTGYTYEQYF.

The sample holds one count of this clone. V is TRBV2 and J is TRBJ1-1, with TRBD1 as a possible D gene (5 bases). This CDR3 spans 15 amino acids. Germline V gene lookup returns CDR1 SNHLY and CDR2 FYNNEI. V was cut by 0 bases and J by 1 base, with 9 bases left in between. In DNA, the CDR3 is TGTGCCAGCAGTGAAGCGGGGGTACGGAACACTGAAGCTTTCTTT. Encoded protein: CASSEAGVRNTEAFF. The whole variable domain, remainder taken from reference TRBV2 and TRBJ1-1, is EPEVTQTPSHQVTQMGQEVILRCVPISNHLYFYWYRQILGQKVEFLVSFYNNEISEKSEIFDDQFSVERPDGSNFTLKIRSTKLEDSAMYFCASSEAGVRNTEAFFGQGTRLTVV.

This chain joins TRBV10-1 and TRBJ2-5; 7 bases are shared with TRBD2. CDR1 WNHNN and CDR2 SYGVQD come from the germline V gene (reference sequence). After removal of 0 bases from V and 5 bases from J, the junction contained 6 bases not matched to a gene. CDR3 length equals 15 residues. CDR3 residues: CASSESAGAEETQYF. The CDR3 DNA follows: TGCGCCAGCAGTGAGTCTGCGGGAGCGGAGGAGACCCAGTACTTC.

The chain joins TRBV2 to TRBJ2-1, with 7 bases that match TRBD1. This CDR3 region has 11 residues. Germline V CDR1 and CDR2: SNHLY, FYNNEI. J lost 10 bases, V lost 4 bases, and 1 base had no gene match. This chain's CDR3 is CASSGGQEQFF. CDR3 nucleotides: TGTGCCAGCAGTGGGGGACAGGAGCAGTTCTTC.

The J gene is TRBJ2-5, the V gene TRBV5-1, with D possibly called TRBD1 or TRBD2 (5 bases each). Trimming took 0 bases from V and 5 from J, leaving 8 bases between them. Per germline, CDR1 SGHRS and CDR2 YFSETQ. This CDR3 is built from 13 residues. The CDR3 DNA is TGCGCCAGCAGCTTGGCGGGGCCGGAGACCCAGTACTTC. Its translation is CASSLAGPETQYF.

The chain couples TRBV6-6 to TRBJ2-1; 7 bases match TRBD1. The CDR3 covers 14 residues. Germline V gene sequence: CDR1 MNHNY, CDR2 SVGAGI (reference sequence). The V gene end was trimmed by 5 bases and the J gene end by 4 bases; junction bases not matched to a gene: 5. CDR3: CASSPGTDYNEQFF. DNA of the CDR3: TGTGCCAGCAGTCCCGGGACAGATTACAATGAGCAGTTCTTC.